What follows are 17 T cell receptor beta chains derived from one specimen sequenced in a study of shared clonotypes between healthy human individuals. The protocol was immunoSEQ multiplex PCR, while the TCRdb copy is restricted to in-frame clones and leaves out a portion. The sample has hundreds of thousands of clones; roughly 72% are singletons. Sample: memory CD4+ T cells sorted from blood. As to subset: CD45RA-negative fraction. All receptors come from a woman in her twenties or thirties in good health.

J is TRBJ2-1 and V is TRBV20-1; TRBD1 might be the D (6 bases). CDR1 DFQATT and CDR2 SNEGSKA come from the germline V gene (reference sequence). The CDR3 runs 11 residues. Trimming stripped 5 bases from V and 10 bases from J, with 12 bases between. The CDR3 loop is CSAGGHWEQFF. In DNA, the CDR3 is TGCAGTGCTGGGGGCCACTGGGAGCAGTTCTTC.

This chain connects TRBV28 to TRBJ1-5; D not certain. V lost 2 bases and J 3 bases, leaving 8 bases between the germline ends. This CDR3 contains 14 residues. Germline V gene lookup returns CDR1 MDHEN and CDR2 SYDVKM. CDR3 bases: TGTGCCAGCAGTTTAGGCTACTACAATCAGCCCCAGCATTTT. It translates to CASSLGYYNQPQHF.

V gene TRBV11-2 combines with J gene TRBJ1-2; the D gene is possibly TRBD1 (6 bases). Germline lookup yields CDR1 SGHAT and CDR2 FQNNGV. The CDR3 extends over 14 amino acids. V lost 1 base to trimming and J lost 6 bases, with 12 bases between them. The DNA of the CDR3 is TGTGCCAGCAGCTTAGGGCAGGGGTTGGATGGCTACACCTTC. Encoded protein: CASSLGQGLDGYTF. Based on the CDR3 plus reference TRBV11-2 and TRBJ1-2, the full variable domain is EAGVAQSPRYKIIEKRQSVAFWCNPISGHATLYWYQQILGQGPKLLIQFQNNGVVDDSQLPKDRFSAERLKGVDSTLKIQPAKLEDSAVYLCASSLGQGLDGYTFGSGTRLTVV.

V and J are TRBV28 and TRBJ2-4, with a possible D match to TRBD1 (5 bases). CDR1 and CDR2 from the germline V gene are MDHEN and SYDVKM. The germline V and J ends were trimmed by 6 bases and 7 bases, with 10 bases remaining between them. The CDR3 has 12 residues. CDR3 amino acids: CASRTPGNIQYF. In nucleotides, the CDR3 is TGTGCCAGCAGGACCCCAGGGAACATTCAGTACTTC. The variable domain in full, completed from reference TRBV28 and TRBJ2-4, reads DVKVTQSSRYLVKRTGEKVFLECVQDMDHENMFWYRQDPGLGLRLIYFSYDVKMKEKGDIPEGYSVSREKKERFSLILESASTNQTSMYLCASRTPGNIQYFGAGTRLSVL.

The chain employs TRBV6-1 and TRBJ2-3; D gene uncertain. Trimming took 6 bases from V and 1 from J, leaving 8 bases between them. Germline-derived CDR1 and CDR2 are MNHNS and SASEGT. The CDR3 spans 13 residues. CDR3 loop: CASRIQGTDTQYF. The CDR3 nucleotides read TGTGCCAGCAGAATCCAAGGCACAGATACGCAGTATTTT.

The rearrangement uses TRBV12-5 and TRBJ2-1, with a weak D call TRBD2 (6 bases). Germline V gives CDR1 LGHNT, CDR2 FRNRAP. V gave up 6 bases and J gave up 6 bases, with 24 bases separating them. The CDR3 totals 17 residues. CDR3 loop: CASGYGTVLGRGNEQFF. For the CDR3, the DNA is TGTGCTAGTGGATACGGGACCGTGCTCGGGAGAGGCAATGAGCAGTTCTTC.

The V gene is TRBV18, the J gene TRBJ1-1, with D maybe TRBD1 (6 bases). The CDR3 contains 12 residues. Germline-derived CDR1 and CDR2 are KGHSH and LQKENI. V was cut by 5 bases and J by 8 bases, with 12 bases left in between. The CDR3 spells CASSGQSAEAFF. For the CDR3, the DNA is TGTGCCAGCTCAGGACAGTCCGCGGAAGCTTTCTTT.

Details on this clone: This may be a read error: a much more frequent sequence differs by one nucleotide. CDR3 protein: CASSFRMPGLATQETQYF. As DNA, the CDR3 is TGTGCCAGCAGTTTTAGAATGCCGGGACTAGCGACCCAAGAGACCCAGTACTTC. The V call is TRBV27, the J call TRBJ2-5; the match to TRBD2 covers 10 bases. Germline trimming cut 3 bases from V and 1 base from J; bases unmatched to any gene: 11. The CDR3 has 18 amino acids. CDR1 and CDR2 from the germline V gene are MNHEY and SMNVEV (reference sequence).

This chain joins TRBV5-4 and TRBJ2-1; 10 nucleotides line up with TRBD2. CDR1 and CDR2 (germline): SGHNT, YYREEE (reference sequence). This CDR3 comprises 16 residues. The V and J ends lost 5 bases and 0 bases, in that order; junction bases with no gene match: 5. CDR3 amino acids: CASSPSGGLSYNEQFF. The CDR3 nucleotides are TGTGCCAGCAGTCCTAGCGGGGGCCTCTCCTACAATGAGCAGTTCTTC. The full variable domain, in which reference TRBV5-4 and TRBJ2-1 provide the parts outside the CDR3, is ETGVTQSPTHLIKTRGQQVTLRCSSQSGHNTVSWYQQALGQGPQFIFQYYREEENGRGNFPPRFSGLQFPNYSSELNVNALELDDSALYLCASSPSGGLSYNEQFFGPGTRLTVL.

The chain is built from TRBV6-1 and TRBJ2-3; weak D call: TRBD2 (6 bases). This CDR3 region has 16 residues. Germline assignment: CDR1 MNHNS and CDR2 SASEGT. Trimming removed 1 base from V and 2 bases from J, with 13 bases in between. In DNA, the CDR3 is TGTGCCAGCAGTGAAGTCGGGGCGGGATACACAGATACGCAGTATTTT. This gives the protein CASSEVGAGYTDTQYF.

The table lists this clone with a few counts. The rearrangement uses TRBV6-5 and TRBJ1-4; a weak D match, TRBD1 (6 bases). Deletions cut 8 bases from V and 7 bases from J, with 17 bases between. CDR1 is MNHEY and CDR2 is SVGAGI in the germline V gene. This CDR3 spans 14 amino acids. The CDR3 sequence is CASGGGGRGEKLFF. The DNA of the CDR3 is TGTGCCAGCGGTGGGGGGGGCCGAGGTGAAAAACTGTTTTTT.

This sequence joins TRBV7-2 and TRBJ1-1; 7 nucleotides match TRBD1. Germline V gene data show CDR1 as SGHTA and CDR2 as FQGNSA. CDR3 length: 13 residues. Trimming at V came to 4 bases and at J to 4 bases, leaving 3 bases not matched to a gene. The CDR3 DNA follows: TGTGCCAGCAGCTGGGGACAGTCCACTGAAGCTTTCTTT. Its translation: CASSWGQSTEAFF.

The chain is built from TRBV28 and TRBJ2-7; D is unresolved. Germline CDR1 is MDHEN and CDR2 is SYDVKM. The CDR3 runs to 12 residues. V was pared by 8 bases and J by 1 base, with 9 bases between. The CDR3 coding sequence is TGTGCCAGCGGGATGTTATCCTACGAGCAGTACTTC. This translates into CASGMLSYEQYF.

This clone has only a few counts. The gene calls are TRBV28 and TRBJ2-5, with D perhaps matching TRBD2 (6 bases). The J call may be wrong; the DNA end is better matched by TRBJ2-7. CDR3 length: 14 amino acids. From germline, CDR1 is MDHEN and CDR2 SYDVKM. CDR3 in amino acids: CASSRDLPPYEQYF. The DNA for the CDR3 is TGTGCCAGCAGCCGGGACTTGCCCCCCTACGAGCAGTACTTC.

The V gene is TRBV28, the J gene TRBJ2-1; no clear D. The CDR3 totals 12 residues. CDR1 is MDHEN, CDR2 SYDVKM, per germline. V lost 6 bases and J lost 8, with 11 bases in between. The CDR3 protein is CASSRTGYEQFF. The CDR3 DNA reads TGTGCCAGCAGCCGAACGGGTTATGAGCAGTTCTTC.

About this clone: Distinct nucleotide sequences in the sample also encode this CDR3. The V and J genes are TRBV19 and TRBJ2-7; 9 bases align to TRBD1. The germline CDR1 and CDR2 sequences are LNHDA and SQIVND (reference sequence). V lost 1 base and J lost 2; bases outside the gene matches: 3. The CDR3 is made up of 15 amino acids. The CDR3: CASSIGGQGTYEQYF. In DNA form, the CDR3 reads TGTGCCAGTAGTATAGGGGGACAGGGAACCTACGAGCAGTACTTC.

This rearrangement joins TRBV18 to TRBJ1-2; D gene uncertain. The CDR3 has 14 residues. Germline-derived CDR1 and CDR2 are KGHSH and LQKENI. The V end was cut by 2 bases, the J end by 1 base, with 8 bases between. CDR3 coding DNA: TGTGCCAGCTCACCAAAGGTCTTTAACTATGGCTACACCTTC. Residues: CASSPKVFNYGYTF.